The 28 T cell receptor beta chains below were found in one sample sequenced in a study of PD-1 blockade in classical Hodgkin lymphoma. Produced via immunoSEQ multiplex PCR; TCRdb's table is partial and in-frame only. The sample contains some 23,000 clones, about 80% of which appear only once. All trial patients relapsed after autologous stem cell transplantation. The specimen comprised peripheral blood mononuclear cells (PBMCs), sampled before the second cycle of nivolumab. The receptors come from a human donor with classical Hodgkin lymphoma.

The V and J genes are TRBV13 and TRBJ1-1; 7 bases are a match to TRBD1. V dropped 5 bases and J dropped 5; count of bases not matched to a gene: 8. CDR3 length equals 14 residues. Looked up from germline, CDR1 is PRHDT and CDR2 is FYEKMQ (reference sequence). Here the CDR3 reads CASSPNRGWTEAFF. The CDR3 DNA is TGTGCCAGCAGCCCAAACAGGGGATGGACTGAAGCTTTCTTT.

This clone was seen only a few times. CDR3 sequence reads: CATRGGLGGELFF. The CDR3 DNA reads TGTGCCACTCGCGGGGGGCTGGGCGGGGAGCTGTTTTTT. The rearrangement uses TRBV10-3 and TRBJ2-2, with 8 bases identical to TRBD2. CDR1 and CDR2 from the germline V gene are ENHRY and SYGVKD. This CDR3 comprises 13 residues. V shed 10 bases and J 7 bases; nucleotides not matched to a gene: 8.

The chain couples TRBV5-1 to TRBJ2-1; no reliable D call. The germline gives CDR1 SGHRS, CDR2 YFSETQ. Trimming pared 4 bases from V and 0 bases from J, leaving 14 bases between. The CDR3 loop spans 16 amino acids. CDR3 DNA sequence: TGCGCCAGCAGCACTGACACGACCGGCTCCTACAATGAGCAGTTCTTC. Protein sequence: CASSTDTTGSYNEQFF.

The rearrangement joins TRBV7-9 to TRBJ2-5, with TRBD1 matching over 7 bases. The CDR3 contains 14 residues. In germline, CDR1 is SEHNR, CDR2 FQNEAQ (reference sequence). With V trimmed by 1 base and J by 11 bases, 10 bases remained unmatched. In nucleotides, the CDR3 is TGTGCCAGCAGCTTAGAAGACAGGGCCGCAGGGCAGTACTTC. This sequence encodes CASSLEDRAAGQYF. Full variable domain (rest looked up from reference TRBV7-9 and TRBJ2-5): DTGVSQNPRHKITKRGQNVTFRCDPISEHNRLYWYRQTLGQGPEFLTYFQNEAQLEKSRLLSDRFSAERPKGSFSTLEIQRTEQGDSAMYLCASSLEDRAAGQYFGPGTRLLVL.

The rearrangement links TRBV28 to TRBJ1-5; 11 nucleotides match TRBD1. Looked up from germline, CDR1 is MDHEN and CDR2 is SYDVKM. V shed 6 bases and J 1 base; nucleotides not matched to a gene: 17. The CDR3 is made up of 20 amino acids. In nucleotides, the CDR3 is TGTGCCAGCAGCAACTTGTGGGGGACAGGGGGGTTAGGGAGCAATCAGCCCCAGCATTTT. Its protein is CASSNLWGTGGLGSNQPQHF.

The chain employs TRBV2 and TRBJ2-1; possible D gene TRBD2, 5 bases. Trimming removed 8 bases at V and 4 bases at J, with 9 bases between. CDR1 is SNHLY, CDR2 FYNNEI, per germline. The CDR3 totals 12 residues. CDR3 protein: CASGREYNEQFF. In nucleotides, the CDR3 is TGTGCCAGCGGGAGAGAATACAATGAGCAGTTCTTC.

The DNA for the CDR3 is TGTGCCAGCAGCCGGGACTTCTCCTACGAGCAGTACTTC. As protein: CASSRDFSYEQYF. J is TRBJ2-7 and V is TRBV5-6; possibly TRBD2 for D (6 bases). The CDR3 runs to 13 residues. Germline-derived CDR1 and CDR2 are SGHDT and YYEEEE. The V gene lost 4 bases and the J gene lost 0 bases, with 8 bases spanning the gap. Based on the CDR3 plus reference TRBV5-6 and TRBJ2-7, the full variable domain is DAGVTQSPTHLIKTRGQQVTLRCSPKSGHDTVSWYQQALGQGPQFIFQYYEEEERQRGNFPDRFSGHQFPNYSSELNVNALLLGDSALYLCASSRDFSYEQYFGPGTRLTVT.

The rearrangement links TRBV7-3 to TRBJ2-1, with 10 bases identical to TRBD2. Germline assignment: CDR1 SGHTA and CDR2 FQGTGA. The CDR3 has 19 amino acids. The trim removed 5 bases at V and 4 bases at J, leaving 17 bases unmatched. The CDR3 DNA reads TGTGCCAGCAGCCCCAGAGAACTAGCGGGACCATCCTTATACAATGAGCAGTTCTTC. As protein: CASSPRELAGPSLYNEQFF.

The V call is TRBV7-9, the J call TRBJ2-3; D perhaps matches TRBD1 (5 bases). CDR3 size: 14 residues. Between the trimmed V and J ends, which lost 5 bases and 4 bases, there was a span of 13 bases. Germline CDR1 SEHNR, CDR2 FQNEAQ (reference sequence). The CDR3 spells CASSPRGVADTQYF. Here the CDR3 DNA reads TGTGCCAGCAGCCCTAGGGGTGTTGCAGATACGCAGTATTTT. The full variable domain, with the rest looked up from reference TRBV7-9 and TRBJ2-3, is DTGVSQNPRHKITKRGQNVTFRCDPISEHNRLYWYRQTLGQGPEFLTYFQNEAQLEKSRLLSDRFSAERPKGSFSTLEIQRTEQGDSAMYLCASSPRGVADTQYFGPGTRLTVL.

The rearrangement uses TRBV6-1 and TRBJ2-3; TRBD2 might be the D (6 bases). The CDR3 runs 15 residues. CDR1 and CDR2 from the germline V gene are MNHNS and SASEGT. V was cut by 5 bases and J by 3 bases, with 15 bases left in between. This chain's CDR3 is CASSKEGHGTDTQYF. The CDR3 nucleotides read TGTGCCAGCAGTAAGGAGGGTCATGGGACAGATACGCAGTATTTT.

The chain uses TRBV10-3 and TRBJ2-1; D is unclear. This CDR3 contains 14 residues. Germline CDR1 ENHRY, CDR2 SYGVKD. The V end was cut by 7 bases, the J end by 5 bases, with 15 bases between. The CDR3 region has the DNA TGTGCCATCAAGTCCATGGATATCAACAATGAGCAGTTCTTC. It specifies CAIKSMDINNEQFF.

The genes are TRBV4-1 and TRBJ1-2; tentative D call: TRBD1 (6 bases). Germline values: CDR1 MGHRA, CDR2 YSYEKL. This CDR3 has 15 amino acids. Trimming took off 2 bases at V and 5 bases at J, with 15 bases between the two ends. CDR3 nucleotide sequence: TGCGCCAGCAGCCAACCCACGACAGGTCTTTATGGCTACACCTTC. This sequence encodes CASSQPTTGLYGYTF.

The V call is TRBV6-5, the J call TRBJ1-3; D unclear. The germline V gene encodes CDR1 MNHEY and CDR2 SVGAGI. V lost 2 bases and J lost 6, with 11 bases in between. The CDR3 extends over 14 amino acids. The CDR3 sequence is CASSYMDPLNTIYF. The CDR3 DNA reads TGTGCCAGCAGTTACATGGACCCCTTAAACACCATATATTTT.

This clone was observed a few times. The gene calls are TRBV11-2 and TRBJ2-3; 7 bases fit TRBD2. This CDR3 region has 18 residues. V gave up 1 base and J gave up 5 bases; unmatched junction bases: 15. Germline assignment: CDR1 SGHAT and CDR2 FQNNGV. The CDR3 bases are TGTGCCAGCAGCTTAGGGTCCTATGTACGGGAGGAAGAAGATACGCAGTATTTT. Residues: CASSLGSYVREEEDTQYF. Supplemented by reference TRBV11-2 and TRBJ2-3, the full variable domain reads EAGVAQSPRYKIIEKRQSVAFWCNPISGHATLYWYQQILGQGPKLLIQFQNNGVVDDSQLPKDRFSAERLKGVDSTLKIQPAKLEDSAVYLCASSLGSYVREEEDTQYFGPGTRLTVL.

This clone was observed a single time. The rearrangement joins TRBV7-9 to TRBJ2-1; 7 nucleotides match TRBD2. Germline values: CDR1 SEHNR, CDR2 FQNEAQ (reference sequence). There are 15 residues in the CDR3. Trimming took 2 bases from V and 4 from J; bases not matched to a gene: 5. CDR3 region: CASSLWGGNYNEQFF. CDR3 DNA: TGTGCCAGCAGCTTATGGGGGGGAAATTACAATGAGCAGTTCTTC. Based on the CDR3 plus reference TRBV7-9 and TRBJ2-1, the full variable domain is DTGVSQNPRHKITKRGQNVTFRCDPISEHNRLYWYRQTLGQGPEFLTYFQNEAQLEKSRLLSDRFSAERPKGSFSTLEIQRTEQGDSAMYLCASSLWGGNYNEQFFGPGTRLTVL.

The table lists this clone with a count of one. The chain is built from TRBV15 and TRBJ2-2; no reliable D call. CDR3 length: 14 amino acids. V was trimmed by 9 bases and J by 1 base, leaving 12 bases between them. Germline assignment: CDR1 LNHNV and CDR2 YYDKDF (reference sequence). The CDR3 sequence is CATGYYLNTGELFF. The CDR3 region has the DNA TGTGCCACGGGTTACTACCTGAACACCGGGGAGCTGTTTTTT.

Note on this clone: Germline and junction disagree at one end, which may indicate a read error. The chain carries TRBV15 and TRBJ2-7; 7 nucleotides match TRBD1. Germline V lookup: CDR1 LNHNV, CDR2 YYDKDF (reference sequence). The CDR3 totals 14 residues. The CDR3 is CATSPRTTFRQGHF. CDR3 DNA sequence: TGTGCCACCAGTCCGCGGACCACTTTTAGACAGGGCCACTTC.

The chain is built from TRBV6-1 and TRBJ2-6; 9 positions agree with TRBD2. Per germline, CDR1 MNHNS and CDR2 SASEGT. The CDR3 has 17 amino acids. With V trimmed by 4 bases and J by 0 bases, 4 bases remained unmatched. Written as DNA, the CDR3 is TGTGCCAGCAGTGGACTAGCGGCCATCTCTGGGGCCAACGTCCTGACTTTC. It codes for CASSGLAAISGANVLTF.

The chain has TRBV25-1 and TRBJ2-7, with 7 bases matching TRBD2. The V segment lost 2 bases and the J segment 4 bases; nucleotides outside the gene matches: 2. The CDR3 contains 13 residues. Per germline, CDR1 MGHDK and CDR2 SYGVNS. The DNA for the CDR3 is TGTGCCAGCAGTGAAGCGGGAGTTTACGAGCAGTACTTC. As protein: CASSEAGVYEQYF.

This clone was picked up a small number of times. The chain couples TRBV4-1 to TRBJ2-3, with 9 bases aligning to TRBD2. CDR1 and CDR2 from the germline V gene are MGHRA and YSYEKL. V lost 2 bases and J lost 5; bases outside the gene matches: 11. This CDR3 is 17 amino acids long. The CDR3 loop is CASSQFGLAIGGDTQYF. CDR3 in DNA: TGCGCCAGCAGCCAATTTGGACTAGCGATAGGTGGAGATACGCAGTATTTT.

This clone was recorded only once. The chain joins TRBV10-2 to TRBJ2-3; D is uncertain. The CDR3 length is 13 residues. Germline V gene lookup returns CDR1 WSHSY and CDR2 SAAADI. V was pared by 10 bases and J by 1 base, with 12 bases between. The CDR3 here is CATLFGGTDTQYF. The CDR3 DNA reads TGCGCCACTCTGTTCGGCGGCACAGATACGCAGTATTTT.

The chain combines TRBV6-1 with TRBJ2-2; D is unclear. This CDR3 has 16 amino acids. V lost 4 bases and J lost 7, with 19 bases in between. Germline lookup yields CDR1 MNHNS and CDR2 SASEGT. The CDR3 spells CASSVRPGPFVGELFF. In DNA form, the CDR3 reads TGTGCCAGCAGTGTGCGTCCGGGCCCTTTTGTCGGGGAGCTGTTTTTT.

The V call is TRBV7-2, the J call TRBJ2-7; 7 bases agree with TRBD2. Unmatched junction bases numbered 4, after V lost 3 bases and J lost 2 bases. The CDR3 spans 14 residues. The germline V gene encodes CDR1 SGHTA and CDR2 FQGNSA. This chain's CDR3 is CASSFGLVTYEQYF. CDR3 DNA sequence: TGTGCCAGCAGCTTTGGACTAGTTACCTACGAGCAGTACTTC.

The table lists this clone with a few counts. The V and J genes are TRBV5-8 and TRBJ2-7; TRBD2 aligns across 7 bases. After removal of 0 bases from V and 2 bases from J, the junction contained 11 bases not matched to a gene. Germline CDR1 reads SGHTS; CDR2 reads YDEGEE. There are 17 residues in the CDR3. CDR3 protein: CASSLAGRLAATYEQYF. CDR3 in DNA: TGTGCCAGCAGCTTGGCCGGCCGTCTAGCGGCCACCTACGAGCAGTACTTC. The complete variable domain, with remaining parts taken from reference TRBV5-8 and TRBJ2-7, reads EAGVTQSPTHLIKTRGQQATLRCSPISGHTSVYWYQQALGLGLQFLLWYDEGEERNRGNFPPRFSGRQFPNYSSELNVNALELEDSALYLCASSLAGRLAATYEQYFGPGTRLTVT.

The chain uses TRBV11-2 and TRBJ2-1; a weak D match, TRBD2 (6 bases). V was cut by 1 base and J by 7 bases, with 11 bases left in between. CDR1 is SGHAT and CDR2 is FQNNGV in the germline V gene. The CDR3 is made up of 14 amino acids. DNA for the CDR3: TGTGCCAGCAGCTTAGTTGGCGGGGTAAATGAGCAGTTCTTC. Amino acid sequence: CASSLVGGVNEQFF.

The chain carries TRBV5-6 and TRBJ2-2, with 10 bases identical to TRBD2. In germline, CDR1 is SGHDT, CDR2 YYEEEE. The CDR3 sequence is 16 residues long. V lost 4 bases to trimming and J lost 1 base; unmatched junction nucleotides: 4. The CDR3 nucleotides read TGTGCCAGCAGCACACTAGCGGGGTTGAACACCGGGGAGCTGTTTTTT. Protein: CASSTLAGLNTGELFF.

This chain joins TRBV7-9 and TRBJ1-1; no reliable D call. The CDR3 runs 15 residues. The germline V and J ends were trimmed by 1 base and 5 bases, with 14 bases remaining between them. Germline CDR1 SEHNR, CDR2 FQNEAQ (reference sequence). The CDR3 region has the DNA TGTGCCAGCAGCTTAGTAGAAGGTTCTGGGACTGAAGCTTTCTTT. This gives the protein CASSLVEGSGTEAFF.

The chain joins TRBV10-2 to TRBJ2-5; D unresolved. The CDR3 is 13 amino acids. V was trimmed by 6 bases and J by 3 bases, leaving 11 bases between them. From germline, CDR1 is WSHSY and CDR2 SAAADI. The CDR3 loop reads CASSTVGKETQYF. Written as DNA, the CDR3 is TGCGCCAGCAGCACGGTTGGGAAAGAGACCCAGTACTTC.